A selection of T cell receptor beta chains follows, all from one sample in a study of T cell repertoires in cytomegalovirus infection. TCRdb passed the reads through MiXCR, listing each CDR3 protein once. Counted here are 150,000 to 180,000 distinct CDR3 sequences, roughly a quarter occurring once; the ten biggest clones make up 11%. Sequences were obtained from PBMCs. All receptors come from a human donor in good health (CMV status not recorded). Some clones in this sample may be carry-over from other donors' samples. Each CDR3 is given with its conserved first and last residue. Fields, in order: clone size, V gene, D gene, J gene, CDR3 length, CDR3 DNA, CDR3 protein. D genes are given only for firm matches. Expanded clones are given a class, and other clones once, few, many or no size at all.

>.|TRBV30|.|TRBJ1-1|13
TGTGCCTGGAGCCCGGGCCCAAACACTGAAGCTTTCTTT
CAWSPGPNTEAFF
>.|TRBV5-5|TRBD2|TRBJ2-3|16
TGTGCCAGCAGCTTGGGAGGAGCGGGGGGCCCAGATACGCAGTATTTT
CASSLGGAGGPDTQYF
>.|TRBV7-9|.|TRBJ1-2|12
TGTGCCAGCAGCTTCGGGACTGGGGGCTACACCTTC
CASSFGTGGYTF
>.|TRBV19|TRBD1|TRBJ2-2|15
TGTGCCAGTAGTATTGACAGGGGGTACACCGGGGAGCTGTTTTTT
CASSIDRGYTGELFF
>many|TRBV7-8|.|TRBJ1-2|12
TGTGCCAGCAGCCCAGGCGGCGATGGCTACACCTTC
CASSPGGDGYTF
>few|TRBV28|.|TRBJ2-1|14
TGTGCCAGCAGTTTAGGGGTACCCTACAATGAGCAGTTCTTC
CASSLGVPYNEQFF
>few|TRBV6-6|TRBD1|TRBJ1-5|15
TGTGCCAGCAGTTACTCCGGGACAGGGGATCAGCCCCAGCATTTT
CASSYSGTGDQPQHF
>.|TRBV11-2|.|TRBJ2-5|16
TGTGCCAGCAGCTTACCCCTCACAGGGGAGGAGGAGACCCAGTACTTC
CASSLPLTGEEETQYF
>.|TRBV7-9|TRBD1|TRBJ2-5|17
TGTGCCAGCAGCTTAAAATCGGTGGGACAGGTACAAGAGACCCAGTACTTC
CASSLKSVGQVQETQYF
>.|TRBV10-2|TRBD1|TRBJ1-2|12
TGCGCCAGCAGCCGTGACAGGGAAGGCTACACCTTC
CASSRDREGYTF
>many|TRBV11-2|.|TRBJ2-5|16
TGTGCCAGCAGCTCGAACTTCCGGGGGTCACAAGAGACCCAGTACTTC
CASSSNFRGSQETQYF
>few|TRBV12-3/TRBV12-4|.|TRBJ2-1|15
TGTGCCAGCATCCAATTAGTGGGGGGCCTAAATGAGCAGTTCTTC
CASIQLVGGLNEQFF
>once|TRBV27|.|TRBJ2-5|15
TGTGCCAGCAGTTCACCCGAGGGGGGGGACAAGACCCAGTACTTC
CASSSPEGGDKTQYF
>few|TRBV12-3/TRBV12-4|.|TRBJ2-1|16
TGTGCCAGCAGCCCTATCGGGGGGCGCGGGTTCGATGAGCAGTTCTTC
CASSPIGGRGFDEQFF
>few|TRBV20-1|.|TRBJ2-7|10
TGCAGTGCTAGAACGGAGGAGCAGTACTTC
CSARTEEQYF